This TCR beta chain was identified during a study of CD8+ T cells in alopecia areata. General observations from the study: It was lesional scalp, especially alopecia totalis/universalis, that showed higher clonality than normal scalp.

This CDR3 region has 16 residues. With V trimmed by 1 base and J by 3 bases, 2 bases remained unmatched. CDR1 is LGHNA and CDR2 is YNFKEQ in the germline V gene. Comment on this clone: Its target is unknown.

As the sequencing template, cDNA was produced by extracting RNA and reverse transcribing it. Assay used: immunoSEQ multiplex PCR; TCRdb lists only in-frame clones, some missing. The profile covers some 130,000 clones, with approximately 53% appearing a single time and roughly 0.5% taken by the ten largest. The sample's treatment: oral pan-JAK inhibitor, 5-10 mg twice daily. The sequencing here drew on CD4+ T cells sorted from blood, taken at week 4, from a patient treated with tofacitinib. The TCR comes from a human donor with alopecia areata. The gene calls are TRBV4-2 and TRBJ2-3; 12 positions match TRBD2. CDR3 sequence reads: CASSQATSGRTDTQYF. The CDR3 DNA is TGTGCCAGCAGCCAAGCGACTAGCGGGAGAACAGATACGCAGTATTTT.